This entry is about one T cell receptor beta chain. The clone's antigen remains unknown. Base quality data are lacking; no much larger clone is found one base away. This sample was included in a study of response to subunit inactivated influenza vaccine listed by TCRdb under 2018. For the wider study: Deep quantitative profiling of the T cell receptor repertoire was used in the study to follow responses to a trivalent subunit inactivated influenza vaccine.

The method was RT-PCR. Instrument used: Illumina HiSeq 2500. TCRdb applied fastp at Q25 and MiXCR to the public reads, then kept only in-frame beta chains. Entries that share a CDR3 protein sequence are merged under the most common genes and DNA. The sample includes about 190,000 distinct CDR3 sequences, with around an eighth observed a single time. The ten largest account for under 30% of the sample. Broader findings and caveats from the paper: According to the authors, only a limited number of new T cells may be recruited by each seasonal influenza vaccination.

Deletion took 0 bases off V and 8 bases off J, with a span of 12 bases between the germline ends. Inclusive of the bounding cysteine and phenylalanine, the CDR3 is 14 residues long. Of all the DNA, just the CDR3 is kept, 42 bases in frame from base 1. CDR1 and CDR2 are drawn from the germline V gene: SGDLS, YYNGEE. The TCR comes from a man in his fifties who received an inactivated influenza vaccine. Donor details come from another sample of the same person, matched by shared clones. The chain was built from TRBV9 and TRBJ2-1; TRBD2 is perhaps the D gene, given 5 matching bases. The sequencing here drew on CD8+ T cells sorted from PBMCs, taken around 5 days after vaccination. The CDR3 reads CASSVEPSYYEQFF. The nucleotide sequence reads TGTGCCAGCAGCGTAGAACCTAGCTATTATGAGCAGTTCTTC.